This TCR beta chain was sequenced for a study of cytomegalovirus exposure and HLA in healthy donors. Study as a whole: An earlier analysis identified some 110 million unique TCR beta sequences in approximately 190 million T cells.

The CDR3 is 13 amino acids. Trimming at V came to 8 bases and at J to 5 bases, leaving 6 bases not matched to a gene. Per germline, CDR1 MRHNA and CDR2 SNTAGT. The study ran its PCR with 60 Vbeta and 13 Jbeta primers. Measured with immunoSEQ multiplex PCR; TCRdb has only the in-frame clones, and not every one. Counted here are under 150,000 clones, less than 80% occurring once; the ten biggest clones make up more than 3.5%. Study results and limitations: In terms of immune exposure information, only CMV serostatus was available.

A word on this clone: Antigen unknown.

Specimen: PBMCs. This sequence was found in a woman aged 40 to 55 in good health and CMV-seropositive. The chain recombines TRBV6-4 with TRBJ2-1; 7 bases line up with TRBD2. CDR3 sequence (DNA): TGTGCCAGCTCGACTAGCCTTAACAATGAGCAGTTCTTC. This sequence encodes CASSTSLNNEQFF.